The 31 T cell receptor beta chains presented below share a single source sample, sequenced in a study of T-cell reconstitution after alpha-beta-depleted transplantation in children. Unique molecular identifiers tagged the TCRbeta library. In TCRdb, the PCR reads were re-called with MiXCR into one record per CDR3 protein. The data contain about 980,000 distinct CDR3 sequences, around 30% of them singletons. The sample here was PBMCs, mostly from graft donor cells, taken 360 days after TCRalphabeta/CD19-depleted stem cell transplant. The receptors were gathered from a boy in the first two years of life who had a stem cell transplant for SCID, so the T cells may come from the graft donor.

The chain links TRBV29-1 to TRBJ2-7; either TRBD1 or TRBD2 may supply D (5 bases each). With 0 bases removed from V and 2 bases from J, the gap between germline ends came to 11 bases. Germline V gives CDR1 SQVTM, CDR2 ANQGSEA. This CDR3 has 14 residues. The CDR3 spells CSVEDSEGPYEQYF. The CDR3 DNA follows: TGCAGCGTTGAAGATAGTGAGGGGCCCTACGAGCAGTACTTC.

This clonotype occurred once. This chain joins TRBV6-2 or TRBV6-3 and TRBJ2-5; TRBD1 might be the D (6 bases). Deletions cut 5 bases from V and 10 bases from J, with 14 bases between. This CDR3 has 12 amino acids. Per the germline V gene, CDR1 is MNHEY and CDR2 is SVGEGT. In DNA form, the CDR3 reads TGTGCCAGCAGTAGACAGGCGCTGGGCCAGTACTTC. Amino acid sequence: CASSRQALGQYF.

The chain links TRBV9 to TRBJ2-2; TRBD2 matches 7 bases. The V gene's germline CDR1 is SGDLS and CDR2 YYNGEE. The CDR3 runs 19 residues. Trimming removed 0 bases from V and 1 base from J; junction bases left unmatched: 12. The DNA for the CDR3 is TGTGCCAGCAGCGTAGTTGCCGAGACTAGCCCCCTGAACACCGGGGAGCTGTTTTTT. This encodes CASSVVAETSPLNTGELFF.

This clonotype came up a few times. In DNA form, the CDR3 reads TGTGCCAGCAGTGAAGTTGGGACAAAAGAGCAGTTCTTC. This codes for CASSEVGTKEQFF. This chain joins TRBV2 and TRBJ2-1; TRBD1 might be the D (6 bases). The CDR3 covers 13 residues. Trimming removed 1 base from V and 10 bases from J, with 11 bases in between. CDR1 SNHLY and CDR2 FYNNEI come from the germline V gene. The variable domain in full, with the rest retrieved from reference TRBV2 and TRBJ2-1, is EPEVTQTPSHQVTQMGQEVILRCVPISNHLYFYWYRQILGQKVEFLVSFYNNEISEKSEIFDDQFSVERPDGSNFTLKIRSTKLEDSAMYFCASSEVGTKEQFFGPGTRLTVL.

This clonotype was detected only a few times. The rearrangement links TRBV12-3 or TRBV12-4 to TRBJ1-5; TRBD1 matches at 8 bases. The CDR3 length is 15 residues. V gave up 5 bases and J gave up 6 bases; unmatched junction bases: 9. CDR3: CASSRQGTRGQPQHF. The CDR3 DNA follows: TGTGCCAGCAGTAGACAGGGGACGAGGGGTCAGCCCCAGCATTTT.

J is TRBJ2-7 and V is TRBV11-2, with a possible D match to TRBD2 (6 bases). V dropped 3 bases and J dropped 1 base, with 31 bases sitting between them. The CDR3 runs to 21 residues. CDR1 is SGHAT and CDR2 is FQNNGV in the germline V gene. The CDR3 bases are TGTGCCAGCAGCTTCAATATCATCCACCTTAGCGGTTTGGGGGAATCCTACGAGCAGTACTTC. Amino acid sequence: CASSFNIIHLSGLGESYEQYF.

The table lists this clonotype with a few counts. The DNA for the CDR3 is TGTGCCAGCAGTCCCGGGACAGGGGTTATTTACAATGAGCAGTTCTTC. Residues: CASSPGTGVIYNEQFF. The gene calls are TRBV12-3 or TRBV12-4 and TRBJ2-1; 10 bases are shared with TRBD1. After removal of 5 bases from V and 4 bases from J, the junction contained 8 bases not matched to a gene. This CDR3 has 16 residues.

The DNA of the CDR3 is TGCGCCAGCAGCTTCGAACAGGAGAACACCGGGGAGCTGTTTTTT. It is translated as CASSFEQENTGELFF. This sequence joins TRBV5-1 and TRBJ2-2; a weak D match, TRBD1 (5 bases). Germline-derived CDR1 and CDR2 are SGHRS and YFSETQ. This CDR3 is 15 amino acids long. Trimming shortened V by 2 bases and J by 1 base, and 9 bases separated the two germline ends.

The chain uses TRBV7-2 and TRBJ2-1, with 8 positions matching TRBD2. The ends lost 1 base at V and 7 bases at J; junction bases unmatched: 9. This CDR3 is built from 16 residues. Germline-derived CDR1 and CDR2 are SGHTA and FQGNSA. The CDR3 DNA sequence: TGTGCCAGCAGCTTAGAGCGGGCGGGGGGTCGGAATGAGCAGTTCTTC. It encodes CASSLERAGGRNEQFF.

The rearrangement joins TRBV7-4 to TRBJ1-4; the match to TRBD1 covers 7 bases. Trimming took 7 bases from V and 7 from J; bases not matched to a gene: 15. This CDR3 has 16 residues. The germline gives CDR1 SGHVT, CDR2 SQSDAQ. This CDR3 reads CASTIDLRGWGEKLFF. CDR3 DNA: TGTGCCAGCACCATAGACCTCAGGGGGTGGGGTGAAAAACTGTTTTTT.

This clonotype was detected a few times. The gene calls are TRBV6-2 or TRBV6-3 and TRBJ2-1, with 8 bases matching TRBD1. V lost 6 bases and J lost 10; bases outside the gene matches: 17. Germline lookup yields CDR1 MNHEY and CDR2 SVGEGT. The CDR3 has 16 residues. The DNA for the CDR3 is TGTGCCAGCAGCCGTCCTGGGCCAGGGGGCATAAAGGAGCAGTTCTTC. As protein: CASSRPGPGGIKEQFF.

This clonotype was observed a few times. The chain combines TRBV11-2 with TRBJ2-5, with TRBD2 matching 10 bases. This CDR3 is 15 amino acids long. Germline V gives CDR1 SGHAT, CDR2 FQNNGV. Trimming cost V 3 bases and J 7 bases; bases outside gene matches: 8. CDR3 in DNA: TGTGCCAGCAGCTTTAGAGCGGGGGGGATGGGGACCCAGTACTTC. Protein: CASSFRAGGMGTQYF.

This chain uses TRBV2 with TRBJ1-6, with 7 bases aligning to TRBD1. V gave up 4 bases and J gave up 10 bases; unmatched junction bases: 7. This CDR3 is 14 amino acids long. The germline V gene has CDR1 SNHLY and CDR2 FYNNEI. CDR3 DNA sequence: TGTGCCAGCAGTGCCGGGACAGTAGGATCACCCCTCCACTTT. Its protein product is CASSAGTVGSPLHF.

The chain recombines TRBV24-1 with TRBJ2-5; TRBD2 might be the D (6 bases). CDR3 length: 16 residues. Per germline, CDR1 KGHDR and CDR2 SFDVKD. Trimming left V 1 base short and J 2 bases short, with 13 bases between. The CDR3 sequence: CATSDFTGGPQETQYF. In nucleotides, the CDR3 is TGTGCCACCAGTGATTTTACCGGGGGTCCACAAGAGACCCAGTACTTC.

The genes are TRBV12-3 or TRBV12-4 and TRBJ1-6; 7 bases agree with TRBD1. The V segment lost 3 bases and the J segment 14 bases; nucleotides outside the gene matches: 1. This CDR3 is built from 11 residues. CDR3 coding DNA: TGTGCCAGCAGTTTGGACAGGACCCTCCACTTT. It codes for CASSLDRTLHF.

This sequence joins TRBV11-1 and TRBJ2-7; possible D gene TRBD1, 6 bases. Germline CDR1 SGHAT, CDR2 FQDESV (reference sequence). V was shortened by 4 bases and J by 2 bases, with 12 bases between the two germline ends. CDR3 length equals 14 residues. DNA of the CDR3: TGTGCCAGCAGCTCACGGGACAATACCTACGAGCAGTACTTC. It is translated as CASSSRDNTYEQYF.

The table lists this clonotype with a few counts. This chain joins TRBV5-1 and TRBJ2-5; tentatively, D is TRBD2 (6 bases). Germline CDR1 reads SGHRS; CDR2 reads YFSETQ. Trimming cost V 3 bases and J 3 bases, with 15 bases left between them. CDR3 length: 15 residues. The CDR3 DNA follows: TGCGCCAGCAGCTCCCAAGGCGGGGTGGAAGAGACCCAGTACTTC. Protein: CASSSQGGVEETQYF.

The V call is TRBV4-1, the J call TRBJ1-1, with D unclear. The germline CDR1 and CDR2 sequences are MGHRA and YSYEKL. This CDR3 has 14 residues. Trimming cost V 1 base and J 4 bases, with 10 bases left between them. The DNA for the CDR3 is TGCGCCAGCAGCCAAGTTCTCCATGGCACTGAAGCTTTCTTT. This gives the protein CASSQVLHGTEAFF.

The V call is TRBV6-5, the J call TRBJ1-5; D may be TRBD1 (5 bases). Trimming left V 4 bases short and J 10 bases short, with 29 bases between. Germline CDR1 MNHEY, CDR2 SVGAGI. The CDR3 is 18 residues long. The CDR3 protein is CASSSGPGALGNVSPQHF. Written as DNA, the CDR3 is TGTGCCAGCAGTTCGGGACCAGGCGCGTTAGGGAACGTGAGTCCCCAGCATTTT.

J is TRBJ2-1 and V is TRBV12-3 or TRBV12-4; 10 nucleotides align to TRBD2. V lost 3 bases, J lost 3 bases, and 8 bases stayed unmatched. The CDR3 is 17 residues long. The CDR3 DNA sequence: TGTGCCAGCAGTTTCCCACGCTCTAGCGGGGGCTACAATGAGCAGTTCTTC. Amino acid sequence: CASSFPRSSGGYNEQFF.

This clonotype was seen only once. The gene calls are TRBV5-1 and TRBJ2-2; possibly TRBD2 for D (5 bases). CDR1 is SGHRS and CDR2 is YFSETQ in the germline V gene. Trimming took 4 bases from V and 2 from J, leaving 15 bases between them. The CDR3 length is 16 residues. This CDR3 reads CASSLGERLNTGELFF. The CDR3 nucleotides read TGCGCCAGCAGCCTCGGAGAGCGGCTAAACACCGGGGAGCTGTTTTTT.

The chain joins TRBV25-1 to TRBJ2-3; D gene unclear. Germline V gene lookup returns CDR1 MGHDK and CDR2 SYGVNS. Between the trimmed V and J ends, which lost 3 bases and 11 bases, there was a span of 6 bases. The CDR3 runs 10 residues. CDR3 sequence reads: CASSDSMQYF. CDR3 coding DNA: TGTGCCAGCAGTGATTCAATGCAGTATTTT.

This chain joins TRBV6-1 and TRBJ2-5, with 9 bases aligning to TRBD2. CDR3 length: 16 amino acids. Germline CDR1 MNHNS, CDR2 SASEGT. The ends lost 7 bases at V and 5 bases at J; junction bases unmatched: 14. CDR3 residues: CASTYGRGGVLETQYF. The CDR3 DNA is TGTGCCAGCACCTACGGGCGCGGGGGGGTTCTGGAGACCCAGTACTTC.

The genes are TRBV20-1 and TRBJ1-3; 7 bases are a match to TRBD1. V was pared by 0 bases and J by 0 bases, with 8 bases of the junction left unmatched. CDR1 DFQATT and CDR2 SNEGSKA come from the germline V gene (reference sequence). The CDR3 consists of 17 residues. CDR3 region: CSARDGARDSSGNTIYF. CDR3 DNA: TGCAGTGCTAGAGATGGCGCTCGGGACAGCTCTGGAAACACCATATATTTT.

The chain links TRBV5-1 to TRBJ2-3; 8 bases fit TRBD2. The V and J ends lost 1 base and 9 bases, in that order; junction bases with no gene match: 16. This CDR3 has 17 residues. Germline V gene lookup returns CDR1 SGHRS and CDR2 YFSETQ. CDR3 DNA: TGCGCCAGCAGCTTGCCCCCGACCGAGCGGGGGTGGGGAACGCAGTATTTT. Protein: CASSLPPTERGWGTQYF.

This chain uses TRBV18 with TRBJ1-4; D perhaps matches TRBD1 (5 bases). Deletions cut 3 bases from V and 8 bases from J, with 19 bases between. Per the germline V gene, CDR1 is KGHSH and CDR2 is LQKENI. The CDR3 is 16 residues long. CDR3: CASSPNFPGLEEKLFF. DNA of the CDR3: TGTGCCAGCTCACCCAACTTCCCAGGGTTAGAGGAAAAACTGTTTTTT.

This clonotype has at least ten counts. The J gene is TRBJ1-1, the V gene TRBV29-1, with D uncertain. Trimming removed 4 bases from V and 2 bases from J, with 5 bases in between. The length of the CDR3 is 11 residues. Germline V gives CDR1 SQVTM, CDR2 ANQGSEA. DNA for the CDR3: TGCAGCGTTGCAAGCAACACTGAAGCTTTCTTT. The encoded protein is CSVASNTEAFF. Drawing the rest from reference TRBV29-1 and TRBJ1-1, the complete variable domain is SAVISQKPSRDICQRGTSLTIQCQVDSQVTMMFWYRQQPGQSLTLIATANQGSEATYESGFVIDKFPISRPNLTFSTLTVSNMSPEDSSIYLCSVASNTEAFFGQGTRLTVV.

The chain combines TRBV19 with TRBJ2-1; TRBD2 agrees at 7 bases. This CDR3 is 14 amino acids long. V shed 10 bases, J shed 3 bases, and the junction held 9 bases outside the gene matches. The germline V gene has CDR1 LNHDA and CDR2 SQIVND (reference sequence). CDR3 in amino acids: CATQIGTNYNEQFF. In nucleotides, the CDR3 is TGTGCCACTCAAATCGGGACTAACTACAATGAGCAGTTCTTC.

The V and J genes are TRBV7-9 and TRBJ1-5, with TRBD1 matching over 7 bases. This CDR3 is 15 amino acids long. CDR1 and CDR2 from the germline V gene are SEHNR and FQNEAQ (reference sequence). The V gene end was trimmed by 4 bases and the J gene end by 11 bases; junction bases not matched to a gene: 14. This CDR3 reads CASSSTGTGVEAQHF. Here the CDR3 DNA reads TGTGCCAGCAGCTCGACAGGGACGGGCGTGGAGGCCCAGCATTTT.

This clonotype has just a few counts. J is TRBJ1-5 and V is TRBV6-1; unclear D gene. Trimming removed 5 bases at V and 3 bases at J, with 8 bases between. The CDR3 consists of 13 residues. Germline CDR1 and CDR2: MNHNS and SASEGT. Here the CDR3 reads CASSPRINQPQHF. DNA of the CDR3: TGTGCCAGCAGTCCCCGCATCAATCAGCCCCAGCATTTT.

This chain uses TRBV29-1 with TRBJ2-1, with 9 bases identical to TRBD2. Germline values: CDR1 SQVTM, CDR2 ANQGSEA. V was clipped by 3 bases and J by 7 bases; unmatched bases: 7. The CDR3 has 14 amino acids. The CDR3 DNA follows: TGCAGCGTTGAGGGTCTAGCGGGGTGGAATGAGCAGTTCTTC. It is translated as CSVEGLAGWNEQFF.